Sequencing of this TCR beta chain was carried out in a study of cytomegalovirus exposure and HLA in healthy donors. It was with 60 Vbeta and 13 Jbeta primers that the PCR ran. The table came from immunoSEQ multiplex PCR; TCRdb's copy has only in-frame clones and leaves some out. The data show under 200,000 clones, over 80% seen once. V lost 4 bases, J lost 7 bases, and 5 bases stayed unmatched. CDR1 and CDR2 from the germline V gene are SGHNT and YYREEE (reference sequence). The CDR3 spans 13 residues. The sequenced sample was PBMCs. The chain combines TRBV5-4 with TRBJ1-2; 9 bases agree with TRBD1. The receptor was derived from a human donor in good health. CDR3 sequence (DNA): TGTGCCAGCAGCCGGGACAGGGACTTTGGCTACACCTTC. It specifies CASSRDRDFGYTF.